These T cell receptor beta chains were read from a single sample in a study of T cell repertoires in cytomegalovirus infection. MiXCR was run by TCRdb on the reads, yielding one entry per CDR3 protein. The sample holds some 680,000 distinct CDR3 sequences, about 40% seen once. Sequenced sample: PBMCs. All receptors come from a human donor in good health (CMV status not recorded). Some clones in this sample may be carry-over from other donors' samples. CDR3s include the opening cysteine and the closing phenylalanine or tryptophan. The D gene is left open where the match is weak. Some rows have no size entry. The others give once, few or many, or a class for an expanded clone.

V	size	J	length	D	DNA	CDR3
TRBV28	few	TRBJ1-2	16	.	TGTGCCAGCAGTTTAAATCCGCATCCAGGGGCGGATGGCTACACCTTC	CASSLNPHPGADGYTF
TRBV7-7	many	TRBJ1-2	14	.	TGTGCTAGCAGCCCCCTGGGCAGTAACTATGGCTACACCTTC	CASSPLGSNYGYTF
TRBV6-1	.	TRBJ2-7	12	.	TGTGCCAGCAGCGACCCCCGGAACGAGCAGTACTTC	CASSDPRNEQYF
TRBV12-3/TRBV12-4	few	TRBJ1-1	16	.	TGTGCCAGCAGTTTGACCGGACTAACCGGTGGGCTTGAAGCTTTCTTT	CASSLTGLTGGLEAFF
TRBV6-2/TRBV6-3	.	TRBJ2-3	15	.	TGTGCCAGCAGTTACTCGCGGGGTGGGGCAGATACGCAGTATTTT	CASSYSRGGADTQYF
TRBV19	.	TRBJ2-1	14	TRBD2	TGTGCCAGTAAGAAGCGGGAGTTCTGGAATGAGCAGTTCTTC	CASKKREFWNEQFF
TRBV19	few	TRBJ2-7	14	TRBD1	TGTGCCAGTAGCAGGGACAGACTTTCCTACGAGCAGTACTTC	CASSRDRLSYEQYF
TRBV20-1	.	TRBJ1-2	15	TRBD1	TGCAGTGCTAGTGGGGGGGACAGGGGGCGTTTTGGCTACACCTTC	CSASGGDRGRFGYTF
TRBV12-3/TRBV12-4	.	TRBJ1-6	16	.	TGTGCCAGCAGTTTCCGGCAGAGAAGGATGGATTCACCCCTCCACTTT	CASSFRQRRMDSPLHF
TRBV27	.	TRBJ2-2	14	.	TGTGCCAGCAGTTTAAGGGGAATCACCGGGGAGCTGTTTTTT	CASSLRGITGELFF